The sequence of this T cell receptor (beta chain) was determined in a study of blood T cell repertoires in COVID-19. Assay: immunoSEQ multiplex PCR; the TCRdb copy retains only in-frame clones and omits some. Of about 320,000 clones listed, approximately 90% are singletons. V was trimmed by 1 base and J by 0 bases, leaving 10 bases between them. Per germline, CDR1 MGHRA and CDR2 YSYEKL. The CDR3 is 16 residues long. V is TRBV4-1 and J is TRBJ1-5; D is unresolved. This clonotype was obtained from a woman in her 30s who had recovered from COVID-19. Input material: PBMCs or T cells enriched from blood (not recorded which). In DNA form, the CDR3 reads TGCGCCAGCAGCCAAGGGTCGAGTAATAGCAATCAGCCCCAGCATTTT. The encoded protein is CASSQGSSNSNQPQHF.